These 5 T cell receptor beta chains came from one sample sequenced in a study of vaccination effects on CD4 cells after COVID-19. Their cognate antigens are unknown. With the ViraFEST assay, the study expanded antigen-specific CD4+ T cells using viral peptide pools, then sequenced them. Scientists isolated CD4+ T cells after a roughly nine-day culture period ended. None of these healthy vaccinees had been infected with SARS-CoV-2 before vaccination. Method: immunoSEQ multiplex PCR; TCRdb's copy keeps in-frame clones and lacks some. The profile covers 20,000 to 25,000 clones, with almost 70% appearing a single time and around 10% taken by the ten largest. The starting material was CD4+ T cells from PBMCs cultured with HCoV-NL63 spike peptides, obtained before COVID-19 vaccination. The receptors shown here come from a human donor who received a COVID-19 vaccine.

CDR3 loop: CASSIVGGQLSYEQYF. CDR3 bases: TGTGCCAGTAGTATTGTGGGAGGCCAACTTTCCTACGAGCAGTACTTC. This chain uses TRBV19 with TRBJ2-7; a possible D gene is TRBD2 (6 bases). V was shortened by 3 bases and J by 1 base, with 16 bases between the two germline ends. This CDR3 contains 16 residues. The V gene's germline CDR1 is LNHDA and CDR2 SQIVND (reference sequence).

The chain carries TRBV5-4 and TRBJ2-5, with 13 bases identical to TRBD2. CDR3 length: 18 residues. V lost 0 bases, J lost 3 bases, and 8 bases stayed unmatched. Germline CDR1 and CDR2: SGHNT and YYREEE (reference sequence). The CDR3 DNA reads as TGTGCCAGCAGCTTGGGGTCCGGGACTAGCGGGATTAAAGAGACCCAGTACTTC. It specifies CASSLGSGTSGIKETQYF.

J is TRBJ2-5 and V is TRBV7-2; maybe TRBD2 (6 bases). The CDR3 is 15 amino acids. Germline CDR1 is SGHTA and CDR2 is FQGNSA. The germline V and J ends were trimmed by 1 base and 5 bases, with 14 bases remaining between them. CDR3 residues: CASSLGGLRGETQYF. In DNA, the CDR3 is TGTGCCAGCAGCTTAGGAGGCTTGCGGGGTGAGACCCAGTACTTC.

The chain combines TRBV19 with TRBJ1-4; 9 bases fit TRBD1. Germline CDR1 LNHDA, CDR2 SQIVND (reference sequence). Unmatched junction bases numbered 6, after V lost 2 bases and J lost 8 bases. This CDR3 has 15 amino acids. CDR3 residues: CASSIMTGGREKLFF. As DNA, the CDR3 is TGTGCCAGTAGTATAATGACAGGGGGAAGAGAAAAACTGTTTTTT.

The CDR3 DNA is TGTGCCAGCAGCCCCGACAGGATACTAGCCAAAAACATTCAGTACTTC. It specifies CASSPDRILAKNIQYF. J is TRBJ2-4 and V is TRBV7-9; D may be TRBD1 (6 bases). Germline V gene data show CDR1 as SEHNR and CDR2 as FQNEAQ (reference sequence). CDR3 length: 16 residues. V lost 5 bases, J lost 0 bases, and 14 bases lay in between.